Listed below are T cell receptor beta chains from one sample, sequenced in a study of cytomegalovirus exposure and HLA in healthy donors. Measured with immunoSEQ multiplex PCR; TCRdb has only the in-frame clones, and not every one. Seen here are fewer than 200,000 clones, 80% observed once, and the top ten hold around 4.4%. Specimen: PBMCs. The source is a woman aged 50 to 65 in good health and CMV-seropositive. Both conserved end residues are part of each CDR3. The D gene is left open where the match is weak. The size of a clone is reported for some rows only, either as once, few or many, or as a class for expanded clones.

NA	TRBJ2-2	TRBV28	NA	TGTGCCAGCAGACGGGAGACCACCGGGGAGCTGTTTTTT	CASRRETTGELFF
TRBD2	TRBJ2-5	TRBV7-6	once	TGTGCCAGCAGCTTTAGCGGGAGTTCAGAGACCCAGTACTTC	CASSFSGSSETQYF
TRBD2	TRBJ2-7	TRBV4-1	NA	TGCGCCAGCAGCCTCCCTAGCGGGAGCTTCCCCTACGAGCAGTACTTC	CASSLPSGSFPYEQYF
TRBD2	TRBJ2-5	TRBV7-9	NA	TGTGCCAGCAGCTCTGTCGGGGGGAGACTGGGAGAGACCCAGTACTTC	CASSSVGGRLGETQYF
TRBD1	TRBJ2-7	TRBV5-5	NA	TGTGCCAGCAGCGGAACACAGGGGGGGCAGTACTTC	CASSGTQGGQYF
NA	TRBJ2-7	TRBV2	NA	TGTGCCAGCAGCGTGCGTACCTACGAGCAGTACTTC	CASSVRTYEQYF
NA	TRBJ1-3	TRBV11-2	NA	TGTGCCAGCAGCACGCGACAGGTCAAGTCTGGAAACACCATATATTTT	CASSTRQVKSGNTIYF
NA	TRBJ2-7	TRBV10-1	NA	TGCGCCAGCAGTGGGATACCAGGCGGGGAGCAGTACTTC	CASSGIPGGEQYF
NA	TRBJ2-7	TRBV6-6	NA	TGTGCCAGCAGTTACGGTGGGGGGAAGTACTTC	CASSYGGGKYF
NA	TRBJ2-3	TRBV7-6	NA	TGTGCCAGCAGCCGGGACTGGAGCACAGATACGCAGTATTTT	CASSRDWSTDTQYF
TRBD1	TRBJ1-1	TRBV5-1	NA	TGCGCCAGCAGCTTGATGACAGGGGATATGACTGAAGCTTTCTTT	CASSLMTGDMTEAFF
NA	TRBJ2-4	TRBV30	NA	TGTGCCTGGGGACAATCCAAAAACATTCAGTACTTC	CAWGQSKNIQYF
NA	TRBJ2-4	TRBV5-1	NA	TGCGCCAGCAGCTTGGGGACAGGGAGGGACATTCAGTACTTC	CASSLGTGRDIQYF
TRBD1	TRBJ2-5	TRBV14	NA	TGTGCCAGCAGCTCCCGACAGGGCCGAGAGACCCAGTACTTC	CASSSRQGRETQYF
TRBD1	TRBJ1-2	TRBV19	NA	TGTGCCAGTACCCCGGGACAGGGCTATGGCTACACCTTC	CASTPGQGYGYTF